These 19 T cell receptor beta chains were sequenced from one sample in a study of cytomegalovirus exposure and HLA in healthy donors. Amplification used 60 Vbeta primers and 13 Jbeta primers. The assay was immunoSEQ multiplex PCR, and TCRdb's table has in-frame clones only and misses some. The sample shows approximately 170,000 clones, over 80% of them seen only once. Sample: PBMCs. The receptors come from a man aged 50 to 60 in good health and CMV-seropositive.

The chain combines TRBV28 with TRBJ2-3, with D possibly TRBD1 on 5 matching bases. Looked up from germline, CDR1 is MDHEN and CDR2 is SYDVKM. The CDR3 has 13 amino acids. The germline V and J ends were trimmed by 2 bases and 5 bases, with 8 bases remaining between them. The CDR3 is CASSLGALDTQYF. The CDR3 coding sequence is TGTGCCAGCAGTTTAGGGGCTTTAGATACGCAGTATTTT.

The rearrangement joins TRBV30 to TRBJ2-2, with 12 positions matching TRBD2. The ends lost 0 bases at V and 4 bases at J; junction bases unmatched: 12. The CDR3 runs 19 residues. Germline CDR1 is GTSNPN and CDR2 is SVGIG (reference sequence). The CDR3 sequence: CAWSVWASGRAGVTGELFF. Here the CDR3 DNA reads TGTGCCTGGAGTGTATGGGCTAGCGGGAGGGCCGGCGTCACCGGGGAGCTGTTTTTT.

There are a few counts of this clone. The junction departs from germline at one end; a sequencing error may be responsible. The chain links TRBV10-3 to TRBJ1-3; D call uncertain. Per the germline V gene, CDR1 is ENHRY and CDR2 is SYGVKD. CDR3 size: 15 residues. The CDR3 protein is CASSELYVSGNTIYF. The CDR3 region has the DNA TGTGCCAGCAGTGAACTCTACGTCTCTGGAAACACCATATATTTT.

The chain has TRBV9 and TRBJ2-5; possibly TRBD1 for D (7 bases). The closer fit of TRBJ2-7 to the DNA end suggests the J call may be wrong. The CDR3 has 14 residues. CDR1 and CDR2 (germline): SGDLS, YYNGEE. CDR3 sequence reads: CASSLRDSTYEQYF. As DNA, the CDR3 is TGTGCCAGCAGCTTGCGGGACAGCACCTACGAGCAGTACTTC.

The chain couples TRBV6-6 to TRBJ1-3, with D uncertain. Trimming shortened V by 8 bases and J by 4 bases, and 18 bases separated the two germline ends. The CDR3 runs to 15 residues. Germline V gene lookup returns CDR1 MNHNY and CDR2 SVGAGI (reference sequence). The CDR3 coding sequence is TGTGCCAGCGGCTCCAACCCTGGTTTAGGAAACACCATATATTTT. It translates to CASGSNPGLGNTIYF.

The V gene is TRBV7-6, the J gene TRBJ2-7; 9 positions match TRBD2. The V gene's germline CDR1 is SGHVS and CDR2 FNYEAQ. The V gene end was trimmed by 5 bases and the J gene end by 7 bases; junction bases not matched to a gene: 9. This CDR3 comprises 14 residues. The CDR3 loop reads CASSRLAVRYEQYF. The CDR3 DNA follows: TGTGCCAGCAGCCGACTAGCGGTTCGTTATGAGCAGTACTTC.

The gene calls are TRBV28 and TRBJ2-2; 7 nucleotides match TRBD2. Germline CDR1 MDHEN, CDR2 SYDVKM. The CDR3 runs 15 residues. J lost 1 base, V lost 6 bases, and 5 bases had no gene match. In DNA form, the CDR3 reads TGTGCCAGCAGAAGACTAGCAGAGAACACCGGGGAGCTGTTTTTT. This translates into CASRRLAENTGELFF.

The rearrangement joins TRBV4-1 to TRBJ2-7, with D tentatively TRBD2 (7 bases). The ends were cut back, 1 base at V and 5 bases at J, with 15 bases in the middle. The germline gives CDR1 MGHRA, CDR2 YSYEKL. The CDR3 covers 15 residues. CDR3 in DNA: TGCGCCAGCAGCCAAGCGTGGGGGGGGCGCGACGAGCAGTACTTC. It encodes CASSQAWGGRDEQYF.

The DNA of the CDR3 is TGTGCCAGCAGTAGGACTAGCGGGAGTGACACAGATACGCAGTATTTT. Translated, it gives CASSRTSGSDTDTQYF. This sequence joins TRBV7-9 and TRBJ2-3; 13 bases are shared with TRBD2. With V trimmed by 6 bases and J by 2 bases, 5 bases remained unmatched. The CDR3 sequence is 16 residues long. Germline CDR1 reads SEHNR; CDR2 reads FQNEAQ (reference sequence). Filled out from reference TRBV7-9 and TRBJ2-3, the complete variable domain reads DTGVSQNPRHKITKRGQNVTFRCDPISEHNRLYWYRQTLGQGPEFLTYFQNEAQLEKSRLLSDRFSAERPKGSFSTLEIQRTEQGDSAMYLCASSRTSGSDTDTQYFGPGTRLTVL.

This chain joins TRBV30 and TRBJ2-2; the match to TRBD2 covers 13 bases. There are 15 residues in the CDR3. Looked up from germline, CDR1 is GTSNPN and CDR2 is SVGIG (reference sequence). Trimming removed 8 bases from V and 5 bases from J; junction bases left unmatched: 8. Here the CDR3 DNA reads TGTGCCCTCAAGTGGGGACTAGCGGGAACCGGGGAGCTGTTTTTT. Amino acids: CALKWGLAGTGELFF.

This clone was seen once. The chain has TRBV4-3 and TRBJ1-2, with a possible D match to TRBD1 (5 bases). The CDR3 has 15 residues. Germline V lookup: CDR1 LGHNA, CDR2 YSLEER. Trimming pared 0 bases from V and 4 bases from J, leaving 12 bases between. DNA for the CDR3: TGCGCCAGCAGCCAAGAAAGGGGTTATGGCTATGGCTACACCTTC. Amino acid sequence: CASSQERGYGYGYTF.

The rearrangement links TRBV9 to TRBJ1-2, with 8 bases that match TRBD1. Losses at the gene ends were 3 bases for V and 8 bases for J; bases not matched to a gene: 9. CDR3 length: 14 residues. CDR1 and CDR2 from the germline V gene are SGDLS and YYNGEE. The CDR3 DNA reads TGTGCCAGCAGCGGACTGACAGGGGTGGGGGGCTACACCTTC. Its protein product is CASSGLTGVGGYTF.

The CDR3 nucleotides are TGCGCCAGCAGCTTGGAGGGGACAGTAAATGAAAAACTGTTTTTT. Translating it yields CASSLEGTVNEKLFF. J is TRBJ1-4 and V is TRBV5-1, with 7 nucleotides matching TRBD1. V trimming: 0 bases; J trimming: 5 bases; junction bases outside the gene matches: 4. This CDR3 comprises 15 residues. The germline gives CDR1 SGHRS, CDR2 YFSETQ.

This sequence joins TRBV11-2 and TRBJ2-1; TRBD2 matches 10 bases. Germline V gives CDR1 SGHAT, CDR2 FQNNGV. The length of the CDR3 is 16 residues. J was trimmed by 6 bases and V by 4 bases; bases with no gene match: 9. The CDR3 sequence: CASSSGVAGGLNEQFF. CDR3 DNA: TGTGCCAGCAGCTCGGGGGTAGCGGGGGGACTCAATGAGCAGTTCTTC.

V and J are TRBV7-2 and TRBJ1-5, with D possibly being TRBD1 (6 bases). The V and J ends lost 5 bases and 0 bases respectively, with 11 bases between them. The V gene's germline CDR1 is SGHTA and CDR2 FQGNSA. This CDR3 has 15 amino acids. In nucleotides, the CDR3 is TGTGCCAGCAGCACACAGGGTTCTAGCAATCAGCCCCAGCATTTT. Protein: CASSTQGSSNQPQHF.

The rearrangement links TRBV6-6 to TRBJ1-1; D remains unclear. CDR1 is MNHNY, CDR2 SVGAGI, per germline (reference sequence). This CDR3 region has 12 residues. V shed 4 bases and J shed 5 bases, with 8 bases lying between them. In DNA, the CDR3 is TGTGCCAGCAGTTCCGGGAGGACTGAAGCTTTCTTT. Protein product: CASSSGRTEAFF.

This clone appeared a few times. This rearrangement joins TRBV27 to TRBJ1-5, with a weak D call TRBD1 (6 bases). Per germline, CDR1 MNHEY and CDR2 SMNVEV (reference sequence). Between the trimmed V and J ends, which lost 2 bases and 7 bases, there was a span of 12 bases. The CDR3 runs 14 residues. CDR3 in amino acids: CASSLKQGQQPQHF. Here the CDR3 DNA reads TGTGCCAGCAGTTTAAAACAGGGCCAACAGCCCCAGCATTTT.

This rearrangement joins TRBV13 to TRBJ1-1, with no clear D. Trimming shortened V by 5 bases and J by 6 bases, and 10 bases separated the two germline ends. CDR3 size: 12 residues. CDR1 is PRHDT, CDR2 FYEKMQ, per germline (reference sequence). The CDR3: CASSTGEAEAFF. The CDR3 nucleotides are TGTGCCAGCAGCACGGGAGAGGCTGAAGCTTTCTTT. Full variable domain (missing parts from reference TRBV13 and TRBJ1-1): AAGVIQSPRHLIKEKRETATLKCYPIPRHDTVYWYQQGPGQDPQFLISFYEKMQSDKGSIPDRFSAQQFSDYHSELNMSSLELGDSALYFCASSTGEAEAFFGQGTRLTVV.

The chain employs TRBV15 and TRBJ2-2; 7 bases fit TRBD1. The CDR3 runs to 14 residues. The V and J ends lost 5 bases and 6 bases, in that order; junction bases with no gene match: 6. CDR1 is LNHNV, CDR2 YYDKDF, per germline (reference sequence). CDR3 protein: CATSDRQGSGELFF. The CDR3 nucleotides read TGTGCCACCAGCGACCGACAGGGATCCGGGGAGCTGTTTTTT.